This entry is about one T cell receptor (beta chain). These data originate in a study of early T cells in non-severe SARS-CoV-2 infection. Study-wide background: Chains were unpaired, as sequencing was done on bulk RNA from unsorted whole blood.

The germline gives CDR1 MNHEY, CDR2 SMNVEV (reference sequence). This CDR3 has 14 amino acids. V lost 5 bases and J lost 12, with 20 bases in between. Unique molecular identifiers were attached to individual cDNA molecules. Using its own MiXCR run on the 5' RACE reads, TCRdb lists one record per CDR3 protein. The table lists about 83,000 distinct CDR3 sequences, less than 11% of them singletons. The V and J genes are TRBV27 and TRBJ2-1; the D is unclear. The TCR comes from an adult who was a healthcare worker with PCR-confirmed SARS-CoV-2 infection or an uninfected control (not recorded which). The sequences come from whole blood, collected at baseline. CDR3 protein: CASSLGGPRIGQFF. CDR3 bases: TGTGCCAGCAGTCTCGGCGGACCGCGAATTGGGCAGTTCTTC.